The clone carrying this TCR beta chain was recorded only once. Antigen specificity is unknown. This specimen belongs to a study of CD8 T cells in Susac syndrome. Whole-study findings and limits: The relatively small number of individuals in the TCR sequencing and HLA analysis was acknowledged by the study.

Reverse transcription of roughly 0.5 to 1 ug RNA used random hexamers. One entry per CDR3 protein results from TCRdb running MiXCR on the immunoSEQ multiplex PCR reads. The sample records about 300,000 distinct CDR3 sequences, 75% to 85% being singletons. CDR1 and CDR2 from the germline V gene are LGHDT and YNNKEL (reference sequence). Trimming at V came to 7 bases and at J to 6 bases, leaving 15 bases not matched to a gene. The CDR3 extends over 18 amino acids. This receptor was obtained from a human donor with multiple sclerosis. The rearrangement joins TRBV3-1 to TRBJ2-2, with 12 positions matching TRBD2. The sequenced sample was CD8+ T cells from PBMCs. CDR3 DNA sequence: TGTGCCAGCACCCAGGGTCGATTCCGACTAGCGGGAGCCGGGGAGCTGTTTTTT. Its protein product is CASTQGRFRLAGAGELFF.